Included here is one T cell receptor beta chain sequence, with context. The sample is drawn from a study of human T cells and chemical hapten exposure. Study background: Doses of diphenylcyclopropenone went to the patients' scalps weekly throughout the approximately 26-week study.

TCRdb ran MiXCR on the RACE reads and lists one entry per CDR3 protein. The sample consists of about 120,000 distinct CDR3 sequences, around 15% of them appearing once. The germline V and J ends were trimmed by 1 base and 5 bases, with 12 bases remaining between them. The CDR3 covers 14 residues. The germline CDR1 and CDR2 sequences are DFQATT and SNEGSKA (reference sequence). Time point described: patch test 1, 2 weeks after DPC sensitization. Documented treatment: therapeutic diphenylcyclopropenone sensitization with weekly scalp DPC. The starting material was whole blood, obtained in connection with sensitization to the hapten diphenylcyclopropenone (DPC). This clonotype was sampled from a man between 18 and 35 years old with alopecia areata. Some clones in this sample may be carry-over from other donors' samples. The chain uses TRBV20-1 and TRBJ1-5, with a weak D call TRBD1 (5 bases). This CDR3 is CSARGWGRDQPQHF. The CDR3 bases are TGCAGTGCTAGAGGCTGGGGGAGGGATCAGCCCCAGCATTTT.